This entry is about one TCR beta chain. This clonotype was counted a few times. Which antigen it targets is not known. Qualities for individual bases were not recorded, and no much larger clone is one base off. V was cut back by 7 bases and J by 13 bases, leaving a gap of 19 bases between them. The CDR3 runs 12 residues from the cysteine to the phenylalanine. Here the CDR3 DNA is all that survives: 36 bases in frame from base 1. Reading the germline V gene (reference sequence) gives CDR1 LNHNV and CDR2 YYDKDF. These data come from a study of blood T cells in healthy people across ages (dated by TCRdb to between 2015 and 2016). Regarding the study in general: Template switching captured roughly one uniquely barcoded TCR beta cDNA molecule per two T cells in model experiments. The donors were split into four age groups: young (average about 16 years), middle-aged (39), aged (over 55) and long-lived (roughly 86). For two donors (one aged 18 to 29 and one aged 80 or older), the study analyzed two additional independent replicas of 1 million unique cDNA reads from the same blood draw. To track age-related changes in TCR beta repertoire diversity, the study relied on deep sequencing normalized with unique cDNA molecular identifiers. To avoid experimental bias, donors of different ages were randomly spread across the sequencing lanes.

Donors were roughly 40 systemically healthy Caucasian individuals from Russia aged 6 to 90 years. About 9.1 milliliters of peripheral blood were collected from each donor into EDTA-treated Vacutainer tubes. Ficoll-Paque density-gradient centrifugation was used to isolate PBMCs, with at least 6.5 million per sample. Total RNA was extracted from PBMCs with Trizol reagent, with at least 6 micrograms obtained per sample. The percentages of naive CD45RAhigh/CD27high T cells were determined by flow cytometry on a PBMC aliquot from every donor. Receptor libraries were prepared by 5' RACE. These reads were obtained on an Illumina HiSeq 2500. A second PCR of about 6 to 11 cycles was performed with a sample-barcoded 5' primer and a J-beta primer mix. Each TCR beta cDNA molecule received a unique molecular identifier from a template-switch 5' adaptor carrying 12 random nucleotides. Each sample yielded at least 2.5 million CDR3-containing paired-end reads. First-strand cDNA was synthesized from all RNA with the Mint cDNA synthesis kit, primed by a TRBC-specific oligonucleotide. Following uracil-DNA glycosylase treatment, a first 18-cycle PCR with universal primers M1SS and BC2_uni_R was performed on all cDNA. Concerning the study's data processing: For normalization, 1 million high-quality reads, each with a distinct molecular identifier, were randomly selected from each sample. Reads with shared molecular identifiers were discarded instead of being binned into consensus sequences. MiTCR, set to a Q25 quality threshold and the strictest error-elimination algorithm, was used for CDR3 identification, clonotype clustering and error correction. A nonparametric unseen species model with Euler transformation was used to estimate lower-bound total TCR beta diversity. TCRdb applied fastp at Q25 and MiXCR to the public reads, then kept only in-frame beta chains. CDR3 protein duplicates are merged, each entry listing the most common genes and DNA. These V and J calls are TCRdb output, not the study's own analysis. This sample holds some 1.4 million distinct CDR3 sequences; around two fifths were observed only once. Under 8% of the sample comes from the top ten.

Study-level results and caveats: Observed TCR beta diversity per million T cells fell roughly linearly with age, and a significant reduction was already apparent by age roughly 41. The CMV infection status of donors was not known, potentially confounding age-related changes in expanded clonotypes. Conclusive comparison of naive and antigen-experienced compartments was prevented by the profiling of bulk unsorted PBMCs. There was a strong correlation between observed TCR beta diversity and the percentage of naive T cells measured by flow cytometry. Compared with the aged group, more naive CD4+ T cells, fewer expanded clones and increased TCR diversity were shown by the long-lived group, suggesting age selection. Estimates of total diversity based on one million sequenced T cells were regarded as lower bounds and as underestimates.

Sequencing was done on a sample of blood. The V and J segments used are TRBV15 and TRBJ2-5; a weak D assignment points to TRBD2 (5 bases agree). This TCR derives from a young woman in good health. The CDR3 region reads CATTGLEDFRYF. The DNA sequence is TGTGCCACCACCGGACTGGAAGACTTCAGGTACTTC.